Below, one T cell receptor (beta chain) is given with its context. The data stem from a study of cytomegalovirus exposure and HLA in healthy donors. The PCR used 60 Vbeta and 13 Jbeta primers. TCRdb's copy holds only in-frame clones and misses some; the assay was immunoSEQ multiplex PCR. The sample lists some 150,000 clones, 77% seen once, with 4.5% to 6% in the top ten. The germline V gene encodes CDR1 LGHNA and CDR2 YNFKEQ. The CDR3 totals 14 residues. The sequence was obtained from a woman aged 45 to 65 in good health and CMV-seronegative. This chain uses TRBV4-2 with TRBJ2-5; 8 bases fit TRBD2. TRBJ2-7 matches the DNA end more closely, so the J call is doubtful. The sample consisted of PBMCs. The CDR3 reads CASSPGLGESEQYF. The CDR3 region has the DNA TGTGCCAGCAGCCCGGGACTAGGGGAATCCGAGCAGTACTTC.